The 13 T cell receptor beta chains below all came from one sample that was sequenced in a study of blood T cell repertoires in COVID-19. TCRdb keeps only in-frame clones here, not all; method: immunoSEQ multiplex PCR. The sample carries 250,000 to 350,000 clones, around 87% recorded once. Material: peripheral blood. The origin of the receptors is a woman between 45 and 65 years old who had recovered from COVID-19.

The chain combines TRBV18 with TRBJ2-5, with D unresolved. Trimming left V 2 bases short and J 4 bases short, with 11 bases between. Looked up from germline, CDR1 is KGHSH and CDR2 is LQKENI. CDR3 size: 14 residues. The CDR3 nucleotides are TGTGCCAGCTCACCAGGGCTGGTCGGAGAGACCCAGTACTTC. Translating it yields CASSPGLVGETQYF.

The V call is TRBV7-3, the J call TRBJ2-1, with 13 bases that match TRBD2. Germline-derived CDR1 and CDR2 are SGHTA and FQGTGA. CDR3 length: 17 amino acids. V was pared by 5 bases and J by 7 bases, with 11 bases of the junction left unmatched. The CDR3 DNA is TGTGCCAGCAGCCCCTTGGGCAGGACTAGCGGGAGAAATGAGCAGTTCTTC. This gives the protein CASSPLGRTSGRNEQFF.

This chain connects TRBV7-2 to TRBJ2-1, with 7 bases fitting TRBD2. V shed 0 bases and J 9 bases; nucleotides not matched to a gene: 5. The germline V gene encodes CDR1 SGHTA and CDR2 FQGNSA. The CDR3 is 14 residues long. The CDR3 sequence: CASSLAHGGGEQFF. CDR3 in DNA: TGTGCCAGCAGCTTAGCGCATGGGGGGGGTGAGCAGTTCTTC.

The chain recombines TRBV7-2 with TRBJ1-1; a possible D gene is TRBD1 (6 bases). Germline V CDR1 and CDR2: SGHTA, FQGNSA. This CDR3 is built from 14 residues. Deletions cut 3 bases from V and 0 bases from J, with 8 bases between. CDR3 sequence (DNA): TGTGCCAGCAGCTTGCAGGGGCTGAACACTGAAGCTTTCTTT. It yields the protein CASSLQGLNTEAFF.

The rearrangement uses TRBV7-9 and TRBJ2-7; 11 bases line up with TRBD2. The germline CDR1 and CDR2 sequences are SEHNR and FQNEAQ (reference sequence). CDR3 size: 14 residues. The J segment lost 0 bases and the V segment lost 10 bases, leaving 5 bases of the junction unmatched. CDR3 residues: CATRLAGSSYEQYF. In DNA form, the CDR3 reads TGTGCCACCCGACTAGCGGGGAGCTCCTACGAGCAGTACTTC.

This chain links TRBV28 with TRBJ1-2; maybe TRBD1 (6 bases). The CDR3 contains 13 residues. Trimming left V 6 bases short and J 3 bases short, with 11 bases between. Germline V lookup: CDR1 MDHEN, CDR2 SYDVKM. CDR3 protein: CASRGTRHYGYTF. The CDR3 DNA reads as TGTGCCAGCAGGGGGACAAGACACTATGGCTACACCTTC.

The chain combines TRBV19 with TRBJ2-1, with 7 nucleotides matching TRBD1. From germline, CDR1 is LNHDA and CDR2 SQIVND (reference sequence). The CDR3 contains 14 residues. J gave up 7 bases and V 10 bases, and 13 bases lay outside the gene matches. CDR3 residues: CATKNRGRDNEQFF. The CDR3 nucleotides read TGTGCCACTAAAAACAGGGGTAGGGATAATGAGCAGTTCTTC. The full variable domain, rest sourced from reference TRBV19 and TRBJ2-1, is DGGITQSPKYLFRKEGQNVTLSCEQNLNHDAMYWYRQDPGQGLRLIYYSQIVNDFQKGDIAEGYSVSREKKESFPLTVTSAQKNPTAFYLCATKNRGRDNEQFFGPGTRLTVL.

The V and J genes are TRBV7-8 and TRBJ1-2; D is perhaps TRBD1 (5 bases). The V gene lost 0 bases and the J gene lost 6 bases, with 11 bases spanning the gap. The CDR3 totals 14 residues. Germline V gene lookup returns CDR1 SGHVS and CDR2 FQNEAQ. DNA for the CDR3: TGTGCCAGCAGCTTAGCGTTGGGGCGCGATGGCTACACCTTC. It specifies CASSLALGRDGYTF.

The chain's CDR3 is CASSGRVGYYNEQFF. The CDR3 coding sequence is TGTGCCAGCAGCGGCCGGGTCGGTTACTACAATGAGCAGTTCTTC. The chain recombines TRBV5-4 with TRBJ2-1; D not certain. V was shortened by 4 bases and J by 3 bases, with 14 bases between the two germline ends. CDR3 length: 15 residues. Germline assignment: CDR1 SGHNT and CDR2 YYREEE (reference sequence).

This chain joins TRBV28 and TRBJ1-2; the D is unclear. The germline V and J ends were trimmed by 1 base and 0 bases, with 9 bases remaining between them. The CDR3 runs 15 residues. The germline V gene has CDR1 MDHEN and CDR2 SYDVKM. The CDR3: CASSLSHPTNYGYTF. As DNA, the CDR3 is TGTGCCAGCAGTTTATCCCACCCTACTAACTATGGCTACACCTTC.

The genes are TRBV2 and TRBJ2-1, with 8 nucleotides matching TRBD2. The CDR3 covers 15 residues. Per germline, CDR1 SNHLY and CDR2 FYNNEI. J lost 8 bases, V lost 6 bases, and 12 bases had no gene match. The CDR3 here is CASSRRGLGRDEQFF. The CDR3, as DNA: TGTGCCAGCAGCCGAAGGGGACTAGGTCGGGATGAGCAGTTCTTC.

The chain carries TRBV28 and TRBJ1-6; D not resolved. V lost 6 bases and J 7 bases, leaving 13 bases between the germline ends. The CDR3 contains 14 residues. The V gene's germline CDR1 is MDHEN and CDR2 SYDVKM. The CDR3 is CASSPSTRNSPLHF. In DNA form, the CDR3 reads TGTGCCAGCAGCCCCTCTACCCGGAATTCACCCCTCCACTTT.

This chain uses TRBV24-1 with TRBJ2-3; 15 positions match TRBD2. The CDR3 spans 17 residues. Germline CDR1 is KGHDR and CDR2 is SFDVKD. J gave up 5 bases and V 3 bases, and 5 bases lay outside the gene matches. The CDR3 bases are TGTGCCACCAGTGATGGGACTAGCGGGAGGCCCGGAGATACGCAGTATTTT. This gives the protein CATSDGTSGRPGDTQYF.